The 29 T cell receptor beta chains below all came from one sample that was sequenced in a study of blood T cell repertoires in COVID-19 (TCRdb year 2020). The library was produced with the immunoSEQ multiplex PCR assay. Imported from immuneACCESS, the table was reduced by TCRdb to in-frame sequences with V and J called. These copies leave out some clones; in studies compared against another copy, an unresolved V gene accounts for under half, and the cause of the remainder is not known. The sample records some 120,000 clones, around four fifths of which are singletons. In total, the top ten clones hold under 20% of the sample. The sequenced sample consisted of PBMCs or T cells enriched from blood (not recorded which). The receptor set was obtained from a man aged 30 to 39 who had recovered from COVID-19.

The chain recombines TRBV27 with TRBJ1-5; 7 nucleotides line up with TRBD1. The CDR3 consists of 15 residues. The V segment lost 8 bases and the J segment 1 base; nucleotides outside the gene matches: 8. Per the germline V gene, CDR1 is MNHEY and CDR2 is SMNVEV (reference sequence). CDR3 DNA: TGTGCCAGCCGGGAAACGGGACAGAGCAATCAGCCCCAGCATTTT. Its translation is CASRETGQSNQPQHF.

The chain uses TRBV2 and TRBJ1-2, with unresolved D. This CDR3 region has 16 residues. The V gene's germline CDR1 is SNHLY and CDR2 FYNNEI. V was clipped by 2 bases and J by 4 bases, with 17 bases between them. For the CDR3, the DNA is TGTGCCAGCAGTGAACAAGTTAATCTTAATAGCTATGGCTACACCTTC. The encoded protein is CASSEQVNLNSYGYTF.

The chain employs TRBV18 and TRBJ2-2; 8 bases agree with TRBD1. Trimming took 0 bases from V and 4 from J; bases not matched to a gene: 4. This CDR3 contains 16 residues. The V gene's germline CDR1 is KGHSH and CDR2 LQKENI. For the CDR3, the DNA is TGTGCCAGCTCACCACCCCGGGACAGGTCCACCGGGGAGCTGTTTTTT. Protein product: CASSPPRDRSTGELFF. Supplemented by reference TRBV18 and TRBJ2-2, the full variable domain reads NAGVMQNPRHLVRRRGQEARLRCSPMKGHSHVYWYRQLPEEGLKFMVYLQKENIIDESGMPKERFSAEFPKEGPSILRIQQVVRGDSAAYFCASSPPRDRSTGELFFGEGSRLTVL.

This rearrangement joins TRBV5-6 to TRBJ1-4; D is unresolved. This CDR3 spans 13 amino acids. V was shortened by 0 bases and J by 8 bases, with 8 bases between the two germline ends. Per the germline V gene, CDR1 is SGHDT and CDR2 is YYEEEE. The DNA for the CDR3 is TGTGCCAGCAGCTTGGTTTACGAGGAAAAACTGTTTTTT. Protein product: CASSLVYEEKLFF. Full variable domain (missing parts from reference TRBV5-6 and TRBJ1-4): DAGVTQSPTHLIKTRGQQVTLRCSPKSGHDTVSWYQQALGQGPQFIFQYYEEEERQRGNFPDRFSGHQFPNYSSELNVNALLLGDSALYLCASSLVYEEKLFFGSGTQLSVL.

The V and J genes are TRBV5-6 and TRBJ2-7, with D possibly TRBD2 on 7 matching bases. This CDR3 comprises 15 residues. The germline V gene has CDR1 SGHDT and CDR2 YYEEEE. V dropped 4 bases and J dropped 2 bases, with 16 bases sitting between them. As DNA, the CDR3 is TGTGCCAGCAGCCCGCTGGGCGGGGGCCCCTACGAGCAGTACTTC. As protein: CASSPLGGGPYEQYF.

Only one count was recorded for this clone. The V call is TRBV11-2, the J call TRBJ1-6; 8 bases fit TRBD1. CDR3 length: 16 residues. V was clipped by 0 bases and J by 5 bases; unmatched bases: 3. Germline assignment: CDR1 SGHAT and CDR2 FQNNGV. The CDR3: CASSLDGTGHNSPLHF. The CDR3 DNA sequence: TGTGCCAGCAGCTTAGATGGGACAGGTCATAATTCACCCCTCCACTTT.

The count of this clone is one. V and J are TRBV18 and TRBJ1-2, with D possibly being TRBD1 (6 bases). Trimming pared 2 bases from V and 6 bases from J, leaving 22 bases between. The CDR3 loop spans 17 amino acids. Germline V lookup: CDR1 KGHSH, CDR2 LQKENI. CDR3 loop: CASSPIAGAGESDGYTF. The CDR3 region has the DNA TGTGCCAGCTCACCAATCGCCGGGGCAGGGGAAAGCGATGGCTACACCTTC. The full variable domain, with the rest looked up from reference TRBV18 and TRBJ1-2, is NAGVMQNPRHLVRRRGQEARLRCSPMKGHSHVYWYRQLPEEGLKFMVYLQKENIIDESGMPKERFSAEFPKEGPSILRIQQVVRGDSAAYFCASSPIAGAGESDGYTFGSGTRLTVV.

This clone was recorded a few times. The chain links TRBV11-2 to TRBJ2-1; TRBD2 matches 7 bases. The CDR3 runs to 16 residues. Trimming at V came to 2 bases and at J to 1 base, leaving 5 bases not matched to a gene. Germline values: CDR1 SGHAT, CDR2 FQNNGV. The CDR3 DNA is TGTGCCAGCAGCTTATTCGGCGGGGGATCCTACAATGAGCAGTTCTTC. As protein: CASSLFGGGSYNEQFF.

This clone was observed a handful of times. V and J are TRBV30 and TRBJ2-7, with 13 bases aligning to TRBD2. Losses at the gene ends were 3 bases for V and 7 bases for J; bases not matched to a gene: 12. Germline loops: CDR1 GTSNPN, CDR2 SVGIG (reference sequence). The length of the CDR3 is 16 residues. CDR3: CAWRAKLAGGPREQYF. Written as DNA, the CDR3 is TGTGCCTGGAGGGCCAAACTAGCGGGAGGGCCGCGAGAGCAGTACTTC.

This clone was recorded only once. The V call is TRBV10-3, the J call TRBJ2-1, with a possible D match to TRBD1 (5 bases). The CDR3 is 16 residues long. Germline lookup yields CDR1 ENHRY and CDR2 SYGVKD. The V and J ends lost 3 bases and 0 bases respectively, with 12 bases between them. CDR3 coding DNA: TGTGCCATCAGTGATACAGGATCCCCCTCCTACAATGAGCAGTTCTTC. Its translation is CAISDTGSPSYNEQFF.

The gene calls are TRBV6-5 and TRBJ2-3; a possible D gene is TRBD2 (6 bases). Trimming left V 6 bases short and J 4 bases short, with 14 bases between. From germline, CDR1 is MNHEY and CDR2 SVGAGI. The CDR3 spans 14 residues. The chain's CDR3 is CASRPGLRPDTQYF. The CDR3 nucleotides are TGTGCCAGCAGGCCGGGACTGCGACCAGATACGCAGTATTTT.

The table lists this clone with a count of one. The chain links TRBV5-1 to TRBJ2-2; 7 positions match TRBD1. J lost 3 bases, V lost 5 bases, and 7 bases had no gene match. The CDR3 runs 15 residues. Germline V gene lookup returns CDR1 SGHRS and CDR2 YFSETQ. The CDR3 sequence is CASRSGTADTGELFF. The CDR3 DNA reads TGCGCCAGCAGATCCGGGACAGCTGACACCGGGGAGCTGTTTTTT.

In this sample, this clone turned up a few times. The chain uses TRBV12-5 and TRBJ2-1; TRBD2 aligns across 9 bases. V lost 0 bases and J lost 6; bases outside the gene matches: 9. This CDR3 is built from 17 residues. From germline, CDR1 is LGHNT and CDR2 FRNRAP. CDR3 protein: CASGLVLGREGPNEQFF. As DNA, the CDR3 is TGTGCTAGTGGTTTGGTTTTAGGGCGGGAGGGCCCCAATGAGCAGTTCTTC. Using reference TRBV12-5 and TRBJ2-1 for the parts outside the CDR3, the full variable domain is DARVTQTPRHKVTEMGQEVTMRCQPILGHNTVFWYRQTMMQGLELLAYFRNRAPLDDSGMPKDRFSAEMPDATLATLKIQPSEPRDSAVYFCASGLVLGREGPNEQFFGPGTRLTVL.

V is TRBV5-6 and J is TRBJ1-1, with no clear D. Germline V gives CDR1 SGHDT, CDR2 YYEEEE. V lost 6 bases and J 3 bases, leaving 9 bases between the germline ends. The CDR3 is 12 amino acids. The CDR3 sequence is CASTVRDTEAFF. The CDR3, as DNA: TGTGCCAGCACCGTTCGGGACACTGAAGCTTTCTTT.

Ten or more counts support this clone. The chain links TRBV6-4 to TRBJ2-1, with 11 bases aligning to TRBD2. Germline trimming cut 0 bases from V and 6 bases from J; bases unmatched to any gene: 1. Germline CDR1 and CDR2: MRHNA and SNTAGT. The CDR3 covers 15 residues. The CDR3 sequence: CASSDSSGGANEQFF. Written as DNA, the CDR3 is TGTGCCAGCAGTGACTCTAGCGGGGGGGCCAATGAGCAGTTCTTC.

The chain carries TRBV7-8 and TRBJ2-1; possibly TRBD2 for D (6 bases). V lost 4 bases and J lost 0, with 16 bases in between. CDR3 length: 17 amino acids. Germline V gene data show CDR1 as SGHVS and CDR2 as FQNEAQ. The CDR3 DNA follows: TGTGCCAGCAGCTCCGGGTCTCTAGCGAGCTCCTACAATGAGCAGTTCTTC. Translated, it gives CASSSGSLASSYNEQFF.

In its sample, this clone was seen once. The chain combines TRBV27 with TRBJ2-2; 7 nucleotides align to TRBD1. The germline CDR1 and CDR2 sequences are MNHEY and SMNVEV (reference sequence). This CDR3 has 16 residues. The V gene end was trimmed by 6 bases and the J gene end by 0 bases; junction bases not matched to a gene: 7. The CDR3 sequence: CASRRGQGANTGELFF. The CDR3 nucleotides are TGTGCCAGCAGAAGAGGTCAGGGGGCGAACACCGGGGAGCTGTTTTTT.

This clone came up a few times. V usage is TRBV6-1 and J usage is TRBJ1-5; 8 positions match TRBD1. The V gene end was trimmed by 2 bases and the J gene end by 4 bases; junction bases not matched to a gene: 4. Looked up from germline, CDR1 is MNHNS and CDR2 is SASEGT. CDR3 length: 15 residues. As DNA, the CDR3 is TGTGCCAGCAGTGAACAGGACAGGGCAAATCAGCCCCAGCATTTT. Translating gives CASSEQDRANQPQHF.

The chain recombines TRBV29-1 with TRBJ1-2; maybe TRBD1 (6 bases). The V gene's germline CDR1 is SQVTM and CDR2 ANQGSEA. The germline V and J ends were trimmed by 5 bases and 2 bases, with 9 bases remaining between them. The CDR3 runs 12 residues. Written as DNA, the CDR3 is TGCAGCGTTCGGACAGAAAACTATGGCTACACCTTC. Translation: CSVRTENYGYTF. Full variable domain (missing parts from reference TRBV29-1 and TRBJ1-2): SAVISQKPSRDICQRGTSLTIQCQVDSQVTMMFWYRQQPGQSLTLIATANQGSEATYESGFVIDKFPISRPNLTFSTLTVSNMSPEDSSIYLCSVRTENYGYTFGSGTRLTVV.

The V gene is TRBV3-1 (or the pseudogene TRBV3-2), the J gene TRBJ2-2; 10 bases align to TRBD2. The CDR3 runs 16 residues. V lost 2 bases, J lost 7 bases, and 7 bases stayed unmatched. Germline V CDR1 and CDR2: LGHDT, YNNKEL (reference sequence). CDR3 bases: TGTGCCAGCAGCCAACCTAGCGGGAGAGGGCACGGGGAGCTGTTTTTT. This gives the protein CASSQPSGRGHGELFF.

The chain carries TRBV5-4 and TRBJ2-7; a weak D match, TRBD2 (6 bases). This CDR3 spans 15 amino acids. V lost 0 bases, J lost 5 bases, and 15 bases lay in between. CDR1 is SGHNT and CDR2 is YYREEE in the germline V gene (reference sequence). CDR3 loop: CASSLGTTPTNEQYF. CDR3 DNA sequence: TGTGCCAGCAGCTTGGGGACTACACCAACCAACGAGCAGTACTTC.

The rearrangement uses TRBV6-1 and TRBJ2-4; 9 nucleotides match TRBD1. Germline V gene sequence: CDR1 MNHNS, CDR2 SASEGT. CDR3 length: 15 amino acids. Trimming removed 3 bases from V and 5 bases from J; junction bases left unmatched: 5. CDR3 loop: CASSDSTGGQNIQYF. CDR3 nucleotides: TGTGCCAGCAGTGATTCGACAGGGGGGCAAAACATTCAGTACTTC.

The CDR3 protein is CASSLTGTGGTEAFF. CDR3 in DNA: TGCGCCAGCAGCTTAACCGGGACAGGGGGTACTGAAGCTTTCTTT. The chain couples TRBV5-1 to TRBJ1-1, with 11 bases lining up with TRBD1. The germline CDR1 and CDR2 sequences are SGHRS and YFSETQ. The V and J ends lost 2 bases and 5 bases, in that order; junction bases with no gene match: 5. The CDR3 has 15 residues.

The genes are TRBV18 and TRBJ2-6, with a weak D call TRBD2 (5 bases). From germline, CDR1 is KGHSH and CDR2 LQKENI. The ends were cut back, 5 bases at V and 2 bases at J, with 16 bases in the middle. This CDR3 spans 17 amino acids. The CDR3 sequence is CASSSRLEGAGANVLTF. CDR3 bases: TGTGCCAGCTCATCGCGTTTAGAGGGAGCTGGGGCCAACGTCCTGACTTTC.

V usage is TRBV11-2 and J usage is TRBJ2-6; no firm D call. V was pared by 5 bases and J by 0 bases, with 8 bases between. The CDR3 spans 15 residues. Germline CDR1 is SGHAT and CDR2 is FQNNGV. In DNA, the CDR3 is TGTGCCAGCAGCCACGGTTCCTCTGGGGCCAACGTCCTGACTTTC. Translated: CASSHGSSGANVLTF. Variable domain in full (rest from reference TRBV11-2 and TRBJ2-6): EAGVAQSPRYKIIEKRQSVAFWCNPISGHATLYWYQQILGQGPKLLIQFQNNGVVDDSQLPKDRFSAERLKGVDSTLKIQPAKLEDSAVYLCASSHGSSGANVLTFGAGSRLTVL.

The gene calls are TRBV3-1 (or the pseudogene TRBV3-2) and TRBJ1-6; D gene ambiguous. The CDR3 loop spans 15 amino acids. Germline V gene lookup returns CDR1 LGHDT and CDR2 YNNKEL (reference sequence). Trimming stripped 3 bases from V and 5 bases from J, with 11 bases between. This chain's CDR3 is CASSQWARNNSPLHF. In DNA, the CDR3 is TGTGCCAGCAGCCAGTGGGCTCGGAATAATTCACCCCTCCACTTT.

This chain joins TRBV2 and TRBJ2-1, with D perhaps matching TRBD1 (5 bases). The V gene's germline CDR1 is SNHLY and CDR2 FYNNEI. This CDR3 spans 14 amino acids. The V and J ends lost 7 bases and 10 bases respectively, with 20 bases between them. The CDR3 DNA sequence: TGTGCCAGCACCCCACCAGGGATCCTTATGGAGCAGTTCTTC. Translated: CASTPPGILMEQFF.

The chain joins TRBV5-4 to TRBJ2-5; 15 nucleotides line up with TRBD2. This CDR3 has 16 residues. Germline V lookup: CDR1 SGHNT, CDR2 YYREEE (reference sequence). The trim removed 3 bases at V and 2 bases at J, leaving 2 bases unmatched. CDR3 amino acids: CASSWTSGGEQETQYF. Written as DNA, the CDR3 is TGTGCCAGCAGCTGGACTAGCGGGGGGGAGCAAGAGACCCAGTACTTC.

The chain couples TRBV4-1 to TRBJ1-1; 10 bases fit TRBD1. Losses at the gene ends were 2 bases for V and 3 bases for J; bases not matched to a gene: 3. This CDR3 comprises 15 residues. In germline, CDR1 is MGHRA, CDR2 YSYEKL. The CDR3 loop reads CASSQQGQGYTEAFF. The CDR3 DNA reads TGCGCCAGCAGCCAACAGGGACAGGGGTACACTGAAGCTTTCTTT.